The 9 T cell receptor beta chains in this list originate from one sample, sequenced in a study of OX40 agonist ivuxolimab in advanced cancers. Libraries came from the immunoSEQ multiplex PCR assay. TCRdb carries this immuneACCESS record with in-frame sequences only. Its versions omit some clonotypes, under half of them owing to an unresolved V gene in the studies checked, with the rest unexplained. This sample gives tens of thousands of clones in total; more than 75% of them show up just once. Over 0.75% of the sample belongs to the ten largest clones. This sample comprised CD4+ or CD8+ T cells sorted from blood, obtained in a trial of the OX40 agonist ivuxolimab. These receptors originate from an adult with an advanced solid tumor such as melanoma, head and neck, liver or kidney cancer.

V and J are TRBV7-8 and TRBJ2-2; the match to TRBD1 covers 7 bases. Germline CDR1 is SGHVS and CDR2 is FQNEAQ. V was clipped by 5 bases and J by 12 bases; unmatched bases: 6. This CDR3 has 12 residues. The CDR3 sequence is CASSDSTGKLFF. CDR3 in DNA: TGTGCCAGCAGCGACTCGACAGGGAAGCTGTTTTTT.

This clone has only one observation. J is TRBJ2-7 and V is TRBV6-6, with D possibly TRBD1 on 5 matching bases. Germline assignment: CDR1 MNHNY and CDR2 SVGAGI (reference sequence). V lost 2 bases and J lost 0, with 14 bases in between. The CDR3 is 16 amino acids. CDR3 coding DNA: TGTGCCAGCAGTTACGATCCGACAGCTCGCTCCTACGAGCAGTACTTC. This sequence encodes CASSYDPTARSYEQYF.

The chain links TRBV28 to TRBJ2-7; 8 bases agree with TRBD2. This CDR3 is built from 15 residues. Germline CDR1 reads MDHEN; CDR2 reads SYDVKM. The V and J ends lost 3 bases and 3 bases, in that order; junction bases with no gene match: 7. This CDR3 reads CASSFDSGRGYEQYF. The DNA for the CDR3 is TGTGCCAGCAGTTTCGACAGCGGGAGAGGCTACGAGCAGTACTTC.

The chain couples TRBV23-1 to TRBJ2-7, with TRBD1 identical over 7 bases. TRBV23-1 counts as an open reading frame of uncertain function. Trimming removed 4 bases from V and 0 bases from J; junction bases left unmatched: 15. CDR3 length equals 18 residues. The CDR3 sequence is CASSPDHRGGLSSYEQYF. The CDR3 DNA reads TGCGCCAGCAGTCCCGATCATCGAGGGGGCTTAAGCTCCTACGAGCAGTACTTC.

The chain combines TRBV27 with TRBJ1-1; TRBD1 might be the D (5 bases). The ends were cut back, 7 bases at V and 4 bases at J, with 13 bases in the middle. Germline loops: CDR1 MNHEY, CDR2 SMNVEV (reference sequence). The CDR3 contains 13 residues. The DNA of the CDR3 is TGTGCCAGCAAAATTTTGGGGGGCACTGAAGCTTTCTTT. Translating it yields CASKILGGTEAFF.

The V call is TRBV4-3, the J call TRBJ2-7; D may be TRBD1 (6 bases). The CDR3 runs to 15 residues. From germline, CDR1 is LGHNA and CDR2 YSLEER. Trimming stripped 2 bases from V and 4 bases from J, with 15 bases between. The CDR3, as DNA: TGCGCCAGCAGCCAATTACAGGGAAATGGGTACGAGCAGTACTTC. Translated, it gives CASSQLQGNGYEQYF.

The chain joins TRBV2 to TRBJ1-6, with 11 bases matching TRBD1. CDR1 and CDR2 (germline): SNHLY, FYNNEI. This CDR3 region has 15 residues. J was trimmed by 5 bases and V by 8 bases; bases with no gene match: 5. The CDR3 sequence: CASPKGQGDNSPLHF. The CDR3 nucleotides are TGTGCCAGCCCCAAGGGACAGGGGGATAATTCACCCCTCCACTTT.

This clone came up once. CDR3 sequence: CASSQDLTGGTYEQYF. DNA of the CDR3: TGTGCCAGCAGCCAAGATCTAACAGGGGGAACCTACGAGCAGTACTTC. The V call is TRBV4-2, the J call TRBJ2-7; TRBD1 agrees at 8 bases. This CDR3 region has 16 residues. Germline values: CDR1 LGHNA, CDR2 YNFKEQ. Losses at the gene ends were 0 bases for V and 2 bases for J; bases not matched to a gene: 6.

The CDR3 bases are TGCAGTGCCGTAAAAGCAGGAGAGCAGTACTTC. This encodes CSAVKAGEQYF. This chain uses TRBV20-1 with TRBJ2-7; D unresolved. V gave up 6 bases and J gave up 7 bases, with 13 bases separating them. In germline, CDR1 is DFQATT, CDR2 SNEGSKA (reference sequence). This CDR3 is built from 11 residues.